These T cell receptor beta chains were read from a single sample in a study of T cell responses to AZD1222 COVID-19 vaccine. The protocol was immunoSEQ multiplex PCR, while the TCRdb copy is restricted to in-frame clones and leaves out a portion. This sample has more than 100,000 clones, with over 80% found just once. The sequenced sample was peripheral blood, obtained 28 days after the second AZD1222 dose. These receptors all come from an adult who received the AZD1222 COVID-19 vaccine. Each CDR3 is given with its conserved first and last residue. Each record gives: V gene, CDR3 protein.

v_gene: TRBV7-9
CDR3aa: CASSPTGAGGNSPLHF

v_gene: TRBV7-8
CDR3aa: CASSLAPETQETQYF

v_gene: TRBV5-6
CDR3aa: CASSLSFRSQETQYF

v_gene: TRBV9
CDR3aa: CASSVAPTSNYEQYF

v_gene: TRBV2
CDR3aa: CASSEARNTGELFF

v_gene: TRBV7-2
CDR3aa: CASIVGGGRNTEAFF

v_gene: TRBV10-3
CDR3aa: CAISESDRGANYGYTF

v_gene: TRBV7-9
CDR3aa: CASSPRGASGTGDTEAFF

v_gene: TRBV2
CDR3aa: CASLQADTQYF

v_gene: TRBV2
CDR3aa: CASSEPLRETQYF

v_gene: TRBV12-3/TRBV12-4
CDR3aa: CASRPARNTEAFF

v_gene: TRBV5-5
CDR3aa: CASSLLASNQPQHF

v_gene: TRBV4-1
CDR3aa: CASSHPPPAAVNEKLFF

v_gene: TRBV19
CDR3aa: CASSTLMTGLATDTQYF

v_gene: TRBV7-9
CDR3aa: CASSLLFGTSDYNEQFF

v_gene: TRBV3-1/TRBV3-2
CDR3aa: CASSPGHLSGANVLTF

v_gene: TRBV11-1
CDR3aa: CASSALTGGNIQYF

v_gene: TRBV5-1
CDR3aa: CASSLRRGSPNTGELFF

v_gene: TRBV5-1
CDR3aa: CASSFQGLGTDTQYF

v_gene: TRBV3-1/TRBV3-2
CDR3aa: CASSQGRPYGYTF

v_gene: TRBV7-8
CDR3aa: CASSLFVASSYNSPLHF

v_gene: TRBV2
CDR3aa: CASRDREGYGYTF

v_gene: TRBV28
CDR3aa: CASREQGDYGYTF

v_gene: TRBV2
CDR3aa: CASSDSTTIYGYTF

v_gene: TRBV7-2
CDR3aa: CASSPRYRGSNYGYTF

v_gene: TRBV4-1
CDR3aa: CASSQEGSGSYEQYF

v_gene: TRBV5-1
CDR3aa: CASSSQGALNTEAFF

v_gene: TRBV5-1
CDR3aa: CASSLALNQPQHF

v_gene: TRBV9
CDR3aa: CASSGGPTDTQYF

v_gene: TRBV7-2
CDR3aa: CASSQQAGEWNIQYF

v_gene: TRBV19
CDR3aa: CASSVRGVNTEAFF

v_gene: TRBV6-5
CDR3aa: CASSAMLEQYF

v_gene: TRBV5-6
CDR3aa: CASSLDAGAIREQFF

v_gene: TRBV19
CDR3aa: CASSMAGGLKGNQPQHF

v_gene: TRBV28
CDR3aa: CASSLPLGGLGGMEQFF

v_gene: TRBV29-1
CDR3aa: CSVETDRPTYEQYF

v_gene: TRBV7-2
CDR3aa: CASSFNQIYNEQFF

v_gene: TRBV5-1
CDR3aa: CASSPRSGQTVPSEKLFF

v_gene: TRBV9
CDR3aa: CASSVDPGRITEAFF